This T cell receptor beta chain was obtained from a study of cytomegalovirus exposure and HLA in healthy donors. Primers for the PCR totalled 60 Vbeta and 13 Jbeta. Clones were sequenced by immunoSEQ multiplex PCR, and TCRdb holds only the in-frame ones, with some missing. The sample totals approximately 47,000 clones. The germline V gene has CDR1 SQVTM and CDR2 ANQGSEA. This CDR3 contains 12 residues. V lost 7 bases to trimming and J lost 4 bases; unmatched junction nucleotides: 2. This chain connects TRBV29-1 to TRBJ2-1; 9 positions agree with TRBD2. The clonotype comes from a male donor in good health and CMV-seronegative. The sequenced sample consisted of PBMCs. Here the CDR3 DNA reads TGCAGCGGACTAGCGGTATACAATGAGCAGTTCTTC. This encodes CSGLAVYNEQFF.